This T cell receptor beta chain was obtained from a study of T cells in Graves' hyperthyroidism and ophthalmopathy. Study-level background: Specimen type is peripheral blood, collected at initial diagnosis prior to any treatment.

There are many counts of this clonotype. Patients aged 18 to 65 had newly diagnosed hyperthyroidism lasting under 2 months. Each diagnosis drew on symptoms, thyroxine, TRAb, thyroid ultrasound and orbital computed tomography findings. The PBMCs had their origin in 8.5 to 10 ml of fresh peripheral blood. The germline V and J ends were trimmed by 5 bases and 4 bases, with 11 bases remaining between them. CDR1 and CDR2 (germline): SQVTM, ANQGSEA. The length of the CDR3 is 13 residues. TCR beta CDR3 regions were amplified from RNA. The TCR CDR3 first-round RT-PCR relied on the HTBI primer set. In TCRdb, the multiplex PCR reads were re-called with MiXCR into one record per CDR3 protein. The sample consists of 350,000 or so distinct CDR3 sequences, about 17% of them appearing once.

The chain combines TRBV29-1 with TRBJ2-2; D possibly corresponds to TRBD1 (6 bases). Sequenced sample: blood. The receptor was isolated from a woman in her twenties or thirties with Graves' hyperthyroidism that later progressed to Graves' ophthalmopathy. CDR3 sequence: CSVLDRSTGELFF. The CDR3 nucleotides are TGCAGCGTTTTAGACAGGTCCACCGGGGAGCTGTTTTTT.